Presented here are 27 T cell receptor beta chains from one specimen sequenced in a study of beta chain features in type 1 diabetes. What was sequenced were expressed TCRB transcripts, since all of the isolated RNA had been reverse transcribed. Measured with immunoSEQ multiplex PCR; TCRdb has only the in-frame clones, and not every one. The top ten hold 0.012% of the sample, which has roughly 280,000 clones, 20% to 25% seen once. Study results and limitations: Moderate but significant shortening of TCRB CDR3s was recorded in all four CD4+ subsets from Type 1 diabetes patients.

Antigen specificity for these receptors is unknown. The specimen sequenced was naive CD4+ T cells from blood. These receptors were obtained from a woman under 40 with type 1 diabetes.

The chain recombines TRBV5-1 with TRBJ2-1, with no clear D. The CDR3 totals 15 residues. Germline CDR1 and CDR2: SGHRS and YFSETQ. Trimming stripped 0 bases from V and 5 bases from J, with 12 bases between. The CDR3, as DNA: TGCGCCAGCAGCTTGGTTAGTCAAATTAACAATGAGCAGTTCTTC. Protein product: CASSLVSQINNEQFF.

This chain links TRBV6-6 with TRBJ2-7; 7 nucleotides match TRBD1. The germline gives CDR1 MNHNY, CDR2 SVGAGI (reference sequence). J was trimmed by 3 bases and V by 11 bases; bases with no gene match: 10. The CDR3 totals 13 residues. CDR3 DNA sequence: TGTGCCTCACAGTCGGACAGGTTCTACGAGCAGTACTTC. As protein: CASQSDRFYEQYF.

In its sample, this clone was seen a few times. This chain links TRBV15 with TRBJ1-2; 7 bases agree with TRBD1. This CDR3 region has 15 residues. In germline, CDR1 is LNHNV, CDR2 YYDKDF (reference sequence). V shed 0 bases and J 7 bases; nucleotides not matched to a gene: 8. DNA for the CDR3: TGTGCCACCAGCAGAGATACAGGCAGGGGGAGTGGCTACACCTTC. Amino acids: CATSRDTGRGSGYTF.

In regard to this clone: Other nucleotide sequences from this sample produce the same CDR3. The V and J genes are TRBV30 and TRBJ1-4, with 9 bases that match TRBD1. This CDR3 comprises 13 residues. Losses at the gene ends were 4 bases for V and 6 bases for J; bases not matched to a gene: 3. The V gene's germline CDR1 is GTSNPN and CDR2 SVGIG (reference sequence). The CDR3 here is CAWNRDRDEKLFF. Here the CDR3 DNA reads TGTGCCTGGAACCGGGACAGGGATGAAAAACTGTTTTTT.

The J gene is TRBJ2-3, the V gene TRBV4-1, with TRBD2 as a possible D gene (6 bases). Germline lookup yields CDR1 MGHRA and CDR2 YSYEKL. The CDR3 is 15 residues long. Between the trimmed V and J ends, which lost 4 bases and 4 bases, there was a span of 15 bases. The DNA of the CDR3 is TGCGCCAGCAGCCCCAGACTAGTTGGACCAGATACGCAGTATTTT. Translating gives CASSPRLVGPDTQYF.

The chain carries TRBV23-1 and TRBJ2-4; TRBD1 is a possible D gene (5 bases). TRBV23-1 is given ORF status, its function remaining uncertain. The CDR3 runs to 14 residues. The V end was cut by 2 bases, the J end by 6 bases, with 11 bases between. CDR3 residues: CASSQRQPLNIQYF. CDR3 DNA: TGCGCCAGCAGTCAAAGACAGCCATTAAACATTCAGTACTTC.

This clone was detected a few times. This chain uses TRBV29-1 with TRBJ1-2; 7 bases map to TRBD1. This CDR3 has 12 residues. In germline, CDR1 is SQVTM, CDR2 ANQGSEA. Germline trimming cut 6 bases from V and 5 bases from J; bases unmatched to any gene: 6. The CDR3 loop is CSVAEQGYGYTF. In nucleotides, the CDR3 is TGCAGCGTGGCGGAACAGGGGTATGGCTACACCTTC.

About this clone itself: Other DNA sequences within the sample encode an identical CDR3. The CDR3 loop is CSVEQRLLKETQYF. CDR3 DNA sequence: TGCAGCGTTGAGCAGCGACTACTAAAAGAGACCCAGTACTTC. The chain carries TRBV29-1 and TRBJ2-5, with D maybe TRBD2 (5 bases). Trimming shortened V by 3 bases and J by 3 bases, and 14 bases separated the two germline ends. This CDR3 spans 14 amino acids. CDR1 and CDR2 from the germline V gene are SQVTM and ANQGSEA. Full variable domain (rest looked up from reference TRBV29-1 and TRBJ2-5): SAVISQKPSRDICQRGTSLTIQCQVDSQVTMMFWYRQQPGQSLTLIATANQGSEATYESGFVIDKFPISRPNLTFSTLTVSNMSPEDSSIYLCSVEQRLLKETQYFGPGTRLLVL.

This chain joins TRBV7-9 and TRBJ2-3; 7 positions match TRBD1. Germline CDR1 is SEHNR and CDR2 is FQNEAQ (reference sequence). The CDR3 extends over 15 amino acids. The J segment lost 3 bases and the V segment lost 4 bases, leaving 7 bases of the junction unmatched. The CDR3 sequence is CASSSLKTGTDTQYF. The CDR3 nucleotides are TGTGCCAGCAGCTCCCTGAAGACAGGGACAGATACGCAGTATTTT.

The chain carries TRBV6-5 and TRBJ2-7; weak D call: TRBD1 (6 bases). The V and J ends lost 6 bases and 3 bases respectively, with 9 bases between them. This CDR3 has 12 residues. Looked up from germline, CDR1 is MNHEY and CDR2 is SVGAGI. CDR3 sequence reads: CASRTGSYEQYF. The CDR3 coding sequence is TGTGCCAGCAGAACAGGGAGCTACGAGCAGTACTTC.

The gene calls are TRBV7-9 and TRBJ2-1; possibly TRBD1 for D (6 bases). CDR1 is SEHNR and CDR2 is FQNEAQ in the germline V gene (reference sequence). The CDR3 totals 19 residues. Trimming left V 4 bases short and J 0 bases short, with 22 bases between. In nucleotides, the CDR3 is TGTGCCAGCAGCTCATCAGGGGCGGTATCCGGACTCTCCTACAATGAGCAGTTCTTC. Residues: CASSSSGAVSGLSYNEQFF.

CDR3 coding DNA: TGTGCCAGCTCACCACCAACCCGGGATACGCAGTATTTT. This codes for CASSPPTRDTQYF. This chain joins TRBV18 and TRBJ2-3; D unclear. The length of the CDR3 is 13 residues. The V gene's germline CDR1 is KGHSH and CDR2 LQKENI. The ends were cut back, 0 bases at V and 6 bases at J, with 7 bases in the middle.

The chain joins TRBV9 to TRBJ1-1, with 7 bases aligning to TRBD1. V lost 7 bases and J lost 4; bases outside the gene matches: 4. The CDR3 covers 12 residues. Germline CDR1 SGDLS, CDR2 YYNGEE. The CDR3 DNA is TGTGCCAGCGGACAGGCGACCACTGAAGCTTTCTTT. This translates into CASGQATTEAFF.

This clone turned up a few times. The chain joins TRBV28 to TRBJ1-5; D is perhaps TRBD1 (5 bases). The CDR3 consists of 15 residues. V was clipped by 3 bases and J by 0 bases, with 9 bases between them. CDR1 is MDHEN and CDR2 is SYDVKM in the germline V gene. The CDR3 DNA reads TGTGCCAGCAGTTTCTTTAGGGGTAGCAATCAGCCCCAGCATTTT. This encodes CASSFFRGSNQPQHF.

The chain recombines TRBV7-2 with TRBJ2-3; possible D gene TRBD1, 5 bases. The CDR3 is made up of 16 amino acids. Trimming pared 1 base from V and 2 bases from J, leaving 13 bases between. Germline lookup yields CDR1 SGHTA and CDR2 FQGNSA. The DNA for the CDR3 is TGTGCCAGCAGCTTAGGCCCAGGGCGCGTCACAGATACGCAGTATTTT. Protein sequence: CASSLGPGRVTDTQYF.

This clone was seen a handful of times. This sequence joins TRBV9 and TRBJ2-1; possibly TRBD2 for D (6 bases). The germline gives CDR1 SGDLS, CDR2 YYNGEE. Trimming stripped 4 bases from V and 6 bases from J, with 14 bases between. The CDR3 consists of 14 residues. This chain's CDR3 is CASSSPGTVNEQFF. The CDR3 nucleotides are TGTGCCAGCAGCTCTCCCGGGACTGTCAATGAGCAGTTCTTC.

This sequence joins TRBV15 and TRBJ2-3; 12 bases align to TRBD2. CDR1 and CDR2 (germline): LNHNV, YYDKDF (reference sequence). J was trimmed by 5 bases and V by 0 bases; bases with no gene match: 6. The CDR3 has 17 amino acids. This CDR3 is CATSRESPLAGGDTQYF. DNA of the CDR3: TGTGCCACCAGCAGAGAGAGCCCACTAGCGGGAGGAGATACGCAGTATTTT.

This clone was observed a handful of times. The chain carries TRBV28 and TRBJ1-1; D may be TRBD1 (6 bases). The V gene lost 6 bases and the J gene lost 3 bases, with 14 bases spanning the gap. CDR3 size: 14 residues. Germline CDR1 MDHEN, CDR2 SYDVKM. The chain's CDR3 is CASSTDSPHTEAFF. CDR3 DNA: TGTGCCAGCAGCACGGACAGTCCCCACACTGAAGCTTTCTTT. The full variable domain, rest sourced from reference TRBV28 and TRBJ1-1, is DVKVTQSSRYLVKRTGEKVFLECVQDMDHENMFWYRQDPGLGLRLIYFSYDVKMKEKGDIPEGYSVSREKKERFSLILESASTNQTSMYLCASSTDSPHTEAFFGQGTRLTVV.

The chain couples TRBV7-3 to TRBJ2-7; D is possibly TRBD1 (6 bases). Germline lookup yields CDR1 SGHTA and CDR2 FQGTGA. V was pared by 2 bases and J by 3 bases, with 14 bases between. This CDR3 has 15 residues. The CDR3 spells CASSLAPDRYYEQYF. The CDR3 coding sequence is TGTGCCAGCAGCTTAGCCCCTGACAGGTACTACGAGCAGTACTTC.

This clone was observed a few times. The chain has TRBV25-1 and TRBJ1-1; a weak D match, TRBD1 (5 bases). The CDR3 has 14 amino acids. V shed 4 bases and J shed 5 bases, with 14 bases lying between them. The germline V gene encodes CDR1 MGHDK and CDR2 SYGVNS. DNA for the CDR3: TGTGCCAGCAGTGTGCGGGGCGGGGAGACTGAAGCTTTCTTT. This encodes CASSVRGGETEAFF.

This clone showed up just a few times. The chain employs TRBV30 and TRBJ1-3; D not certain. CDR3 length: 14 amino acids. Germline V gene sequence: CDR1 GTSNPN, CDR2 SVGIG (reference sequence). V lost 0 bases and J lost 0, with 6 bases in between. CDR3 in DNA: TGTGCCTGGAGTGTCTCCTTCTCTGGAAACACCATATATTTT. Its translation is CAWSVSFSGNTIYF.

This clone was observed a single time. The gene calls are TRBV5-4 and TRBJ1-1, with TRBD1 matching over 8 bases. V lost 4 bases, J lost 0 bases, and 5 bases stayed unmatched. CDR3 size: 15 residues. Germline CDR1 SGHNT, CDR2 YYREEE (reference sequence). The CDR3 reads CASSGRGQVNTEAFF. In DNA, the CDR3 is TGTGCCAGCAGCGGACGGGGACAGGTGAACACTGAAGCTTTCTTT.

This clone was counted a few times. The chain carries TRBV7-9 and TRBJ2-7; D may be TRBD1 (6 bases). Trimming pared 2 bases from V and 5 bases from J, leaving 7 bases between. In germline, CDR1 is SEHNR, CDR2 FQNEAQ (reference sequence). The CDR3 consists of 12 residues. The DNA for the CDR3 is TGTGCCAGCAGCTTACAGGGGCACGAGCAGTACTTC. Amino acid sequence: CASSLQGHEQYF.

In nucleotides, the CDR3 is TGCGCCAGCTTCGAACTCGGGGGGCAAAGCTCTGGGGCCAACGTCCTGACTTTC. Translated: CASFELGGQSSGANVLTF. The chain carries TRBV5-1 and TRBJ2-6, with a weak D call TRBD2 (7 bases). Per germline, CDR1 SGHRS and CDR2 YFSETQ. This CDR3 region has 18 residues. Between the trimmed V and J ends, which lost 7 bases and 0 bases, there was a span of 20 bases.

The V and J genes are TRBV27 and TRBJ2-1, with 7 bases fitting TRBD1. The germline V gene encodes CDR1 MNHEY and CDR2 SMNVEV (reference sequence). V trimming: 4 bases; J trimming: 4 bases; junction bases outside the gene matches: 7. This CDR3 region has 15 residues. The CDR3 region is CASSSGTASYNEQFF. The CDR3 nucleotides read TGTGCCAGCAGTTCCGGGACAGCCTCTTACAATGAGCAGTTCTTC.

The V and J genes are TRBV15 and TRBJ1-4; unclear D gene. Germline V gene sequence: CDR1 LNHNV, CDR2 YYDKDF (reference sequence). V lost 7 bases and J 0 bases, leaving 6 bases between the germline ends. The length of the CDR3 is 13 residues. The CDR3 coding sequence is TGTGCCACCATGCGCGCAACTAATGAAAAACTGTTTTTT. This sequence encodes CATMRATNEKLFF.

This sequence joins TRBV4-1 and TRBJ2-7; 7 bases align to TRBD2. Per germline, CDR1 MGHRA and CDR2 YSYEKL. The length of the CDR3 is 15 residues. The V gene end was trimmed by 4 bases and the J gene end by 5 bases; junction bases not matched to a gene: 11. This CDR3 is CASSRMGGSVNEQYF. CDR3 coding DNA: TGCGCCAGCAGCCGTATGGGAGGGAGTGTCAACGAGCAGTACTTC.